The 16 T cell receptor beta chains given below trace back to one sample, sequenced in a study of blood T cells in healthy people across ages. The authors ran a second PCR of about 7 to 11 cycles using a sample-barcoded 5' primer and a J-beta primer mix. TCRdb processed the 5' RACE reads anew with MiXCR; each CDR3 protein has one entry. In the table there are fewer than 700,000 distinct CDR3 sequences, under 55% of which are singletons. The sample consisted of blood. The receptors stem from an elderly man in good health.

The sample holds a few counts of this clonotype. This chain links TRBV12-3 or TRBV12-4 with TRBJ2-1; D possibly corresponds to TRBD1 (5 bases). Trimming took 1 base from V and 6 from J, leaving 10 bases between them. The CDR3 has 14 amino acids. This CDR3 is CASSLVGQINEQFF. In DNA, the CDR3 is TGTGCCAGCAGTTTAGTCGGACAAATCAATGAGCAGTTCTTC.

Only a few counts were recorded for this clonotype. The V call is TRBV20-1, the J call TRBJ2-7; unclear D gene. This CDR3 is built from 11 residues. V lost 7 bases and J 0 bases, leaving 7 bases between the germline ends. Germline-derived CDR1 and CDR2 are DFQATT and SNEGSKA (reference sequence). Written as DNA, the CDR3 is TGCAGTGTCCCACTCTCCTACGAGCAGTACTTC. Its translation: CSVPLSYEQYF.

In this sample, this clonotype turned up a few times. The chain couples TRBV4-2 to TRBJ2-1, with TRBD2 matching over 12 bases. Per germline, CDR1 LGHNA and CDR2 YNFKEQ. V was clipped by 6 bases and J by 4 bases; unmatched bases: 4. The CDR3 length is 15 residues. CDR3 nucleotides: TGTGCCAGCAGACTAGCGGGAGGAAATTACAATGAGCAGTTCTTC. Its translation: CASRLAGGNYNEQFF.

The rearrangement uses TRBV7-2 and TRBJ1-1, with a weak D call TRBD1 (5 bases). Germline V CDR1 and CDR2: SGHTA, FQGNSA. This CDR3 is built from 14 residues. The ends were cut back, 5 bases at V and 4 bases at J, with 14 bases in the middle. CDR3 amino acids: CASSPPGRLTEAFF. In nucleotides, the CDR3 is TGTGCCAGCAGCCCCCCGGGACGGCTCACTGAAGCTTTCTTT.

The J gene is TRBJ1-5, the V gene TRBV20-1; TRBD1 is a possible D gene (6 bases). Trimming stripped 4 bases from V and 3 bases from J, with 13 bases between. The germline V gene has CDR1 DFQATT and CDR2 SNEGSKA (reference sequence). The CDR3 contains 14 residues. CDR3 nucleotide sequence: TGCAGTGCTACGAGGGGGGGTAACAATCAGCCCCAGCATTTT. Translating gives CSATRGGNNQPQHF.

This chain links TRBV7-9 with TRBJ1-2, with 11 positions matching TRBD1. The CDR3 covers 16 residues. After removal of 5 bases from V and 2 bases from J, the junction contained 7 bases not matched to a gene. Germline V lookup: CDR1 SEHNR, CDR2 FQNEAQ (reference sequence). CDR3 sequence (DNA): TGTGCCAGCAGCATCCGGGACAGGGGGAGAAACTATGGCTACACCTTC. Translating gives CASSIRDRGRNYGYTF.

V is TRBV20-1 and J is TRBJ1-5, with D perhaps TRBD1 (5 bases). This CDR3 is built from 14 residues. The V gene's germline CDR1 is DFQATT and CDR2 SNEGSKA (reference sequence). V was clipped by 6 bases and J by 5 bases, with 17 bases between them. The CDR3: CSAQYPRVHQPQHF. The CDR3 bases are TGCAGTGCCCAATACCCCAGGGTCCATCAGCCCCAGCATTTT.

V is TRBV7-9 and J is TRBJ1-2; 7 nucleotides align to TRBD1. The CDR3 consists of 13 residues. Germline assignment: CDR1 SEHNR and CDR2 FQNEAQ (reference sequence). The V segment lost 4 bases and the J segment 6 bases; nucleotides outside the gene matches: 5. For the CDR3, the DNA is TGTGCCAGCAGCTACGGACAGGAGGATGGCTACACCTTC. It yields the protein CASSYGQEDGYTF. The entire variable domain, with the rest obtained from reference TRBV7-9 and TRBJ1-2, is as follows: DTGVSQNPRHKITKRGQNVTFRCDPISEHNRLYWYRQTLGQGPEFLTYFQNEAQLEKSRLLSDRFSAERPKGSFSTLEIQRTEQGDSAMYLCASSYGQEDGYTFGSGTRLTVV.

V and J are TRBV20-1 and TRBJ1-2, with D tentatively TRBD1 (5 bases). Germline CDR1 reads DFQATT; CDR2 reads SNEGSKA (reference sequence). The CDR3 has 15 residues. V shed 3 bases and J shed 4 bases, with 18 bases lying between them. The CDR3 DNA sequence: TGCAGTGCTAGGTCTATACGAGGGGACCCCTATGGCTACACCTTC. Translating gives CSARSIRGDPYGYTF.

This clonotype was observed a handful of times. The CDR3, as DNA: TGCGCCAGCAGCGTTGACAGCAACAATGAGCAGTTCTTC. It specifies CASSVDSNNEQFF. The rearrangement uses TRBV5-1 and TRBJ2-1; D is perhaps TRBD1 (5 bases). Germline V gene lookup returns CDR1 SGHRS and CDR2 YFSETQ. V was pared by 4 bases and J by 5 bases, with 10 bases between. This CDR3 has 13 amino acids.

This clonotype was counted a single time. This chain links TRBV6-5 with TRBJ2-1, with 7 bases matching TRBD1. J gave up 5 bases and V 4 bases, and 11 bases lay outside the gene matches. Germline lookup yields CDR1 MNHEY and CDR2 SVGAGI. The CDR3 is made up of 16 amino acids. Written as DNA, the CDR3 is TGTGCCAGCAGTTGGGGAGTGACAGGGATTCACAATGAGCAGTTCTTC. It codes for CASSWGVTGIHNEQFF.

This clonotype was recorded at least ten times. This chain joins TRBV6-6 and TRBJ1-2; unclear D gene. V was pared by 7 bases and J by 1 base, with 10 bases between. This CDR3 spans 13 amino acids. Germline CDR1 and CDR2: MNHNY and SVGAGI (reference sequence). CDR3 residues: CASKKTDNYGYTF. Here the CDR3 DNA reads TGTGCCAGCAAGAAGACGGATAACTATGGCTACACCTTC.

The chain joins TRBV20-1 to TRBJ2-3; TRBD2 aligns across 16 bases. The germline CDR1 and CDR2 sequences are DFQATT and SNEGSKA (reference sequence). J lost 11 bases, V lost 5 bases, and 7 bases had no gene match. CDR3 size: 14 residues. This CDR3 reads CSASGTSGGVLQYF. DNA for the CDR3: TGCAGTGCTTCCGGGACTAGCGGGGGGGTTCTGCAGTATTTT.

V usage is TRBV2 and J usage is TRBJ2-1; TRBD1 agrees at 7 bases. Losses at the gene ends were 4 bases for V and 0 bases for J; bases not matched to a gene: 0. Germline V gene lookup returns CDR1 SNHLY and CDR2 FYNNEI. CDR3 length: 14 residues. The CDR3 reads CASSGQGSYNEQFF. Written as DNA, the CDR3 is TGTGCCAGCAGTGGACAGGGCTCCTACAATGAGCAGTTCTTC.

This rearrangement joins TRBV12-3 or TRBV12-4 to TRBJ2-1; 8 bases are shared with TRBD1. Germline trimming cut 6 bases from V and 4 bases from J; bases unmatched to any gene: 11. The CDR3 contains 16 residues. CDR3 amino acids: CASSPPGQGPYNEQFF. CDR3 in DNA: TGTGCCAGCAGCCCGCCCGGACAGGGACCTTACAATGAGCAGTTCTTC.

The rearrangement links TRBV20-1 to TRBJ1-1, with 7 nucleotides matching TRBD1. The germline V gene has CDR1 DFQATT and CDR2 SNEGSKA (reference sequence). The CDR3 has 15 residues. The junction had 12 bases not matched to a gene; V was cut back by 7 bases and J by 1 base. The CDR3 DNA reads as TGCAGTGTCCTTATCCCGGGACAGAAGAACACTGAAGCTTTCTTT. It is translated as CSVLIPGQKNTEAFF.